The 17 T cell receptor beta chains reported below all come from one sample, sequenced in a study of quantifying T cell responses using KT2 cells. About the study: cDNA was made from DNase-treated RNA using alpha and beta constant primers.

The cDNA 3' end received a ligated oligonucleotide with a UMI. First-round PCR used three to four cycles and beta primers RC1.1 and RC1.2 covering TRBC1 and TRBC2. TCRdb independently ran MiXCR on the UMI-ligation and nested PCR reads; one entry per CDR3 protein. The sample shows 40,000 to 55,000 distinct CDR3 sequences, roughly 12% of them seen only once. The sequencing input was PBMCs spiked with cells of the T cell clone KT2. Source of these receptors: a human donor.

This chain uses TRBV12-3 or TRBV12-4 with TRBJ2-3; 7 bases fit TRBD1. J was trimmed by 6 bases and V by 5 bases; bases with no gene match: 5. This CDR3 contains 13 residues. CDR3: CASSKGARDTQYF. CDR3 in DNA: TGTGCCAGCAGTAAGGGGGCGCGGGATACGCAGTATTTT.

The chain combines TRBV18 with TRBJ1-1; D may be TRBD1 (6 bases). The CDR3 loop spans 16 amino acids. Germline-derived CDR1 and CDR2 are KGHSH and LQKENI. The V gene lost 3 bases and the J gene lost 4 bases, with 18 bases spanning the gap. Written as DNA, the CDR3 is TGTGCCAGCTCACCCGAGGTACAGGGTAGTCGCACTGAAGCTTTCTTT. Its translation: CASSPEVQGSRTEAFF.

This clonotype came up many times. CDR3 in amino acids: CSASRSSGRHEQYF. CDR3 nucleotides: TGCAGTGCATCCCGATCATCGGGGCGCCACGAGCAGTACTTC. This chain joins TRBV20-1 and TRBJ2-7; either TRBD1 or TRBD2 may fit D (5 bases each). Between the trimmed V and J ends, which lost 6 bases and 5 bases, there was a span of 20 bases. The germline gives CDR1 DFQATT, CDR2 SNEGSKA (reference sequence). The CDR3 is made up of 14 amino acids.

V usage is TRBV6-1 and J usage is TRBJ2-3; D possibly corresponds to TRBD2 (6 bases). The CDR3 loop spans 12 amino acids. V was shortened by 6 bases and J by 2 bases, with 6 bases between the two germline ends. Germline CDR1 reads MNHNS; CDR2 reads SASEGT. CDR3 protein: CASRDYTDTQYF. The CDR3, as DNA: TGTGCCAGCAGGGACTACACAGATACGCAGTATTTT.

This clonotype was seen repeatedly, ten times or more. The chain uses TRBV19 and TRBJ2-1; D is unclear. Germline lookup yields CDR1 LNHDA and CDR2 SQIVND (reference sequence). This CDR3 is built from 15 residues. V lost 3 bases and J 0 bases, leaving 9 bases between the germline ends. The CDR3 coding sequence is TGTGCCAGTAGTATTGGACCGAGCTCCTACAATGAGCAGTTCTTC. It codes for CASSIGPSSYNEQFF.

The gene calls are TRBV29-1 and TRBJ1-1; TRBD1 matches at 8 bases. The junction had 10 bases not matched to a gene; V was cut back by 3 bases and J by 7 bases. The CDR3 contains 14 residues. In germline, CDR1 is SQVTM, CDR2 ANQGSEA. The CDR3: CSVEGEDRAGEAFF. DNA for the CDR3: TGCAGCGTTGAGGGGGAGGACAGGGCTGGTGAAGCTTTCTTT.

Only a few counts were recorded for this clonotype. This CDR3 reads CAWRAGTGESSYNSPLHF. The CDR3 region has the DNA TGTGCCTGGAGGGCCGGGACAGGGGAAAGCTCCTATAATTCACCCCTCCACTTT. This chain links TRBV30 with TRBJ1-6; 10 positions match TRBD1. The J segment lost 0 bases and the V segment lost 3 bases, leaving 8 bases of the junction unmatched. Germline lookup yields CDR1 GTSNPN and CDR2 SVGIG (reference sequence). This CDR3 has 18 amino acids. Full variable domain (outside the CDR3, taken from reference TRBV30 and TRBJ1-6): SQTIHQWPATLVQPVGSPLSLECTVEGTSNPNLYWYRQAAGRGLQLLFYSVGIGQISSEVPQNLSASRPQDRQFILSSKKLLLSDSGFYLCAWRAGTGESSYNSPLHFGNGTRLTVT.

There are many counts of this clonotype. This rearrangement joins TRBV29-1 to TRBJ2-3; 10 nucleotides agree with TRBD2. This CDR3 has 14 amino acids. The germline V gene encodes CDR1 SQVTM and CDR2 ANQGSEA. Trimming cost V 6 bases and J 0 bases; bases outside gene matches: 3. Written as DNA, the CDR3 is TGCAGCGTCCGGACTAGCGGCAGCACAGATACGCAGTATTTT. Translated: CSVRTSGSTDTQYF.

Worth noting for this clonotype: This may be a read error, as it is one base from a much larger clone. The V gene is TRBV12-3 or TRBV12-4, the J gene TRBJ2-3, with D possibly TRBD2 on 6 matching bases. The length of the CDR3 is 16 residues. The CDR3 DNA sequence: TGTGCCAGCAGTTACCCCCCGCGGGGATACACAGATACGCGGTATTTT. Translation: CASSYPPRGYTDTRYF.

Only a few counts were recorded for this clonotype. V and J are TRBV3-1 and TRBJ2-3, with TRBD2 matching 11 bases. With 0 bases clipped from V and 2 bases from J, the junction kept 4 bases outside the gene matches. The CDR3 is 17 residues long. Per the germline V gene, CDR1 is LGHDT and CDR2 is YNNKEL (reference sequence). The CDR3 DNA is TGTGCCAGCAGCCAAGATCTAGCGGGGGGCGCCACAGATACGCAGTATTTT. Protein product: CASSQDLAGGATDTQYF.

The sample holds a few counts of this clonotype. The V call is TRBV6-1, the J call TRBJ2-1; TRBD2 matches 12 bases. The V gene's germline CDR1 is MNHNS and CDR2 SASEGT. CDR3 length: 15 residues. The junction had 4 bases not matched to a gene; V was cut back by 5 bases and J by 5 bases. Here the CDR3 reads CASSLLAGGNNEQFF. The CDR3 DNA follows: TGTGCCAGCAGTTTACTAGCGGGAGGAAACAATGAGCAGTTCTTC.

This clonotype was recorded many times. CDR3 coding DNA: TGTGCCAGCAGTGACCGGGGGCGGCGTGGTACGCAGTATTTT. Translating it yields CASSDRGRRGTQYF. The V call is TRBV2, the J call TRBJ2-3; D is tentatively TRBD1 or TRBD2 (6 bases each). The CDR3 length is 14 residues. Germline V gene data show CDR1 as SNHLY and CDR2 as FYNNEI. V lost 3 bases to trimming and J lost 8 bases, with 15 bases between them. Full variable domain (remainder filled in from reference TRBV2 and TRBJ2-3): EPEVTQTPSHQVTQMGQEVILRCVPISNHLYFYWYRQILGQKVEFLVSFYNNEISEKSEIFDDQFSVERPDGSNFTLKIRSTKLEDSAMYFCASSDRGRRGTQYFGPGTRLTVL.

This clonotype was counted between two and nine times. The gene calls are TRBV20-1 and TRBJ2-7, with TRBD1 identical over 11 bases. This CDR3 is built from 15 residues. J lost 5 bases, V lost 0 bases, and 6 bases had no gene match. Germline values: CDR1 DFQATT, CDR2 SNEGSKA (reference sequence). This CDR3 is CSARDQDRGLDEQYF. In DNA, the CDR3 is TGCAGTGCTAGAGATCAGGACAGGGGGCTGGACGAGCAGTACTTC.

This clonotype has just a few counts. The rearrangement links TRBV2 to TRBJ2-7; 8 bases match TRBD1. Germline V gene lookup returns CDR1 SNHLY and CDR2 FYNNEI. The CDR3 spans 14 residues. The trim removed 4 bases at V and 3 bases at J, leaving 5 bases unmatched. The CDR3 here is CASSGQGTRYEQYF. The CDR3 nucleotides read TGTGCCAGCAGTGGACAGGGGACCCGCTACGAGCAGTACTTC.

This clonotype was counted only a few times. CDR3 residues: CASSPSGLLEAFF. CDR3 sequence (DNA): TGTGCCAGCAGCCCATCGGGACTGCTTGAAGCTTTCTTT. This rearrangement joins TRBV3-1 to TRBJ1-1; a weak D match, TRBD1 (5 bases). Per germline, CDR1 LGHDT and CDR2 YNNKEL (reference sequence). Trimming took 4 bases from V and 7 from J, leaving 13 bases between them. CDR3 length: 13 amino acids.

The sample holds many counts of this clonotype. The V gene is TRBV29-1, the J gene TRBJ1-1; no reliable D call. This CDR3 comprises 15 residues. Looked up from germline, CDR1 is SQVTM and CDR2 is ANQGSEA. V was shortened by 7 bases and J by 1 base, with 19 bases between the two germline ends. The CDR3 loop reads CSAGGRFSQNTEAFF. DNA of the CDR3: TGCAGCGCTGGCGGACGATTCAGTCAGAACACTGAAGCTTTCTTT.

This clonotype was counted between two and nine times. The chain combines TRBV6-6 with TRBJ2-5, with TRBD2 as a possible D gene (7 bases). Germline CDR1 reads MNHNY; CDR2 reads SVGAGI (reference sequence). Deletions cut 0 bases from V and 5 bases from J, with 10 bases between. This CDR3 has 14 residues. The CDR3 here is CASSYSGGPETQYF. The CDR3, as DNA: TGTGCCAGCAGTTACTCGGGGGGGCCGGAGACCCAGTACTTC.